A single sample gave rise to the 8 T cell receptor beta chains below, sequenced in a study of blood T cell repertoires in COVID-19. The assay was immunoSEQ multiplex PCR, and TCRdb's table has in-frame clones only and misses some. This table has about 78,000 clones, less than 95% appearing once. Sequencing was carried out using peripheral blood. The receptors shown here come from a woman aged 45-65 years in a cohort sampled during active COVID-19.

CDR3 DNA: TGTGCCAGCAGCTTCCCTGGACAGGGTCTCACTGAAGCTTTCTTT. Its translation: CASSFPGQGLTEAFF. The chain combines TRBV7-9 with TRBJ1-1; 8 bases are shared with TRBD1. The germline CDR1 and CDR2 sequences are SEHNR and FQNEAQ (reference sequence). The length of the CDR3 is 15 residues. Germline trimming cut 3 bases from V and 4 bases from J; bases unmatched to any gene: 7. Supplemented by reference TRBV7-9 and TRBJ1-1, the full variable domain reads DTGVSQNPRHKITKRGQNVTFRCDPISEHNRLYWYRQTLGQGPEFLTYFQNEAQLEKSRLLSDRFSAERPKGSFSTLEIQRTEQGDSAMYLCASSFPGQGLTEAFFGQGTRLTVV.

This clone showed up just a few times. This chain connects TRBV19 to TRBJ1-5; unclear D gene. Germline assignment: CDR1 LNHDA and CDR2 SQIVND (reference sequence). The CDR3 length is 13 residues. V was pared by 5 bases and J by 5 bases, with 10 bases between. In DNA, the CDR3 is TGTGCCAGTAGTCCGAGTCCCCATCAGCCCCAGCATTTT. Protein sequence: CASSPSPHQPQHF.

A single count supports this clone. The chain carries TRBV5-8 and TRBJ2-7, with 9 positions matching TRBD2. Germline V CDR1 and CDR2: SGHTS, YDEGEE. The ends lost 4 bases at V and 0 bases at J; junction bases unmatched: 14. The length of the CDR3 is 18 residues. CDR3 sequence reads: CASSPLSWASGISYEQYF. In nucleotides, the CDR3 is TGTGCCAGCAGCCCCCTCTCCTGGGCTAGCGGGATCTCCTACGAGCAGTACTTC.

This clone was detected a few times. The rearrangement uses TRBV6-5 and TRBJ2-1, with D perhaps matching TRBD2 (6 bases). CDR3 length equals 14 residues. Germline loops: CDR1 MNHEY, CDR2 SVGAGI. V was pared by 7 bases and J by 1 base, with 11 bases between. The DNA of the CDR3 is TGTGCCAGCATAGCCGGGACTTCCTACAATGAGCAGTTCTTC. This codes for CASIAGTSYNEQFF.

V usage is TRBV3-1 (or the pseudogene TRBV3-2) and J usage is TRBJ2-1; 8 bases match TRBD2. Looked up from germline, CDR1 is LGHDT and CDR2 is YNNKEL (reference sequence). CDR3 size: 15 residues. The J segment lost 8 bases and the V segment lost 2 bases, leaving 8 bases of the junction unmatched. The CDR3 coding sequence is TGTGCCAGCAGCCAAATGGCGGGAGGATCGCATGAGCAGTTCTTC. Its protein is CASSQMAGGSHEQFF.

V usage is TRBV5-5 and J usage is TRBJ2-1; 9 bases are a match to TRBD2. Trimming at V came to 2 bases and at J to 7 bases, leaving 7 bases not matched to a gene. CDR3 length: 15 amino acids. The germline gives CDR1 SGHKS, CDR2 YYEKEE (reference sequence). CDR3 loop: CASSFGSGSDNEQFF. CDR3 DNA: TGTGCCAGCAGCTTCGGTAGCGGGAGTGATAATGAGCAGTTCTTC.

The V call is TRBV6-2 or TRBV6-3, the J call TRBJ2-5; D unclear. The V and J ends lost 5 bases and 0 bases respectively, with 10 bases between them. The CDR3 covers 14 residues. CDR1 is MNHEY, CDR2 SVGEGT, per germline. CDR3 residues: CASSTPTYQETQYF. CDR3 nucleotides: TGTGCCAGCAGTACCCCCACTTACCAAGAGACCCAGTACTTC.

The chain uses TRBV4-2 and TRBJ2-7; 10 bases are a match to TRBD2. The CDR3 length is 16 residues. After removal of 0 bases from V and 0 bases from J, the junction contained 2 bases not matched to a gene. The germline gives CDR1 LGHNA, CDR2 YNFKEQ. CDR3 nucleotides: TGTGCCAGCAGCCAAGATCCTAGCGGGAGCTCCTACGAGCAGTACTTC. Its protein product is CASSQDPSGSSYEQYF.